The 9 T cell receptor beta chains listed next were all sequenced from one sample in a study of tumor-infiltrating lymphocytes in primary liver carcinoma. From 500 ng total RNA, TCR beta cDNA was generated with a primer in the constant region. Slightly modified ARM-PCR, run as three nested multiplex PCR rounds, produced the TCR beta libraries. Both of the initial two PCR rounds ran for about 11 cycles and employed TRBV1-TRBV30 forward primers alongside a C-beta reverse primer. In TCRdb, the multiplex PCR reads were re-called with MiXCR into one record per CDR3 protein. The sample holds about 200,000 distinct CDR3 sequences, roughly 61% seen once. It was unsorted whole blood that yielded blood RNA, and germline DNA was also extracted. The sequencing sample was made of peripheral blood. The source is a woman in her sixties or seventies with primary liver carcinoma and hepatitis B virus infection.

As regards this clonotype: Relative to the germline gene, one junction end is altered; a read error may explain this. The chain combines TRBV5-1 with TRBJ2-5; 7 bases align to TRBD1. Germline assignment: CDR1 SGHRS and CDR2 YFSETQ. This CDR3 region has 15 residues. The CDR3 here is CARSLGDRGQETQYF. Written as DNA, the CDR3 is TGCGCCAGGAGCTTGGGGGACAGAGGCCAAGAGACCCAGTACTTC.

Regarding this clonotype: A much larger clonotype is one base distant, so this may be a read error. The CDR3 ends on some other residue instead of the conserved phenylalanine or tryptophan, so this is likely a read error. V and J are TRBV5-5 and TRBJ2-5; D may be TRBD2 (5 bases). The germline V gene has CDR1 SGHKS and CDR2 YYEKEE (reference sequence). The CDR3 has 16 amino acids. V dropped 0 bases and J dropped 1 base, with 13 bases sitting between them. The CDR3 reads CASSLGAGALQETQYI. DNA of the CDR3: TGTGCCAGCAGCTTGGGGGCGGGCGCCCTCCAAGAGACCCAGTACATC.

On this clonotype: A much larger clone differs from this one at a single base, so this may be a read error. The chain has TRBV6-2 or TRBV6-3 and TRBJ2-5, with a possible D match to TRBD2 (7 bases). The CDR3 length is 16 residues. Germline lookup yields CDR1 MNHEY and CDR2 SVGEGT. The CDR3 DNA sequence: TGTGCCAGAAGTTACCTTCGGGGGGCGACGGGGGAGACCCAGTACTTC. Translated: CARSYLRGATGETQYF.

Notes on this clonotype: The missing conserved phenylalanine or tryptophan at the end of this CDR3 makes a read error likely. CDR3 nucleotide sequence: TGTGTCAGCAGTTACGGGGGGGAGAACACTGAAGCTTTCTCT. Translation gives CVSSYGGENTEAFS. The chain is built from TRBV6-5 and TRBJ1-1; D might be TRBD1 (5 bases). Germline V gene lookup returns CDR1 MNHEY and CDR2 SVGAGI. This CDR3 comprises 14 residues.

As for this clonotype: This sequence may be a read error, since a much larger clone differs from it by one base. V gene TRBV7-8 combines with J gene TRBJ1-5; TRBD1 agrees at 8 bases. The germline V gene encodes CDR1 SGHVS and CDR2 FQNEAQ. The length of the CDR3 is 14 residues. As DNA, the CDR3 is TGTGCCAGCAGCTCAGACAGGGGTCATCAGCCCCGGCATTTT. It yields the protein CASSSDRGHQPRHF.

About this clonotype itself: The junction differs from germline at one of its ends, possibly a read error. The rearrangement uses TRBV11-2 and TRBJ1-1; D gene unclear. Per the germline V gene, CDR1 is SGHAT and CDR2 is FQNNGV. The CDR3 is made up of 13 amino acids. This CDR3 reads CTSSLSPNTEAFF. The CDR3 DNA sequence: TGTACCAGCAGCTTATCCCCCAATACTGAAGCTTTCTTT.

This clonotype was seen once. A clone one base away is much larger, so this may be a read error. V gene TRBV12-3 or TRBV12-4 combines with J gene TRBJ2-7; weak D call: TRBD1 (6 bases). Trimming removed 5 bases from V and 0 bases from J, with 17 bases in between. This CDR3 has 16 residues. CDR3 residues: CASSRTGTRDSYEQYF. In nucleotides, the CDR3 is TGTGCCAGCAGTAGGACCGGGACACGGGACTCCTACGAGCAGTACTTC.

The sample holds one count of this clonotype. A junction end diverges from the germline sequence, so it may reflect a read error. The chain recombines TRBV4-1 with TRBJ2-2; D may be TRBD2 (5 bases). The CDR3 has 17 residues. Germline values: CDR1 MGHRA, CDR2 YSYEKL. In DNA, the CDR3 is TGTTCCAGCAGCCAAGTAGACATGGGATTTCCGACCGGGGAGCTGTGTTTT. It codes for CSSSQVDMGFPTGELCF.

The chain joins TRBV10-1 to TRBJ2-5; perhaps TRBD1 as D (5 bases). The CDR3 runs 13 residues. Germline V lookup: CDR1 WNHNN, CDR2 SYGVQD (reference sequence). Trimming pared 3 bases from V and 0 bases from J, leaving 5 bases between. The CDR3 bases are TGCGCCAGCAGTGACAGGGACCAAGAGACCCAGTACTTC. Amino acid sequence: CASSDRDQETQYF.